The clone carrying this T cell receptor (beta chain) was found many times. Its specificity is not known. Trimming took 0 bases from V and 2 from J, leaving 5 bases between them. The CDR3 is 13 residues long. Looked up from germline, CDR1 is SGHVS and CDR2 is FNYEAQ. These data belong to a study of spatial heterogeneity in lung cancer. Turning to the study itself: TCR transcript abundance in tumor regions was strongly correlated with the T cell module score obtained from matched bulk RNA-seq. Overall study results and limits: How many expanded intratumoral alpha and beta TCRs were present tracked the tumor mutation count, which was a count of nonsynonymous mutations.

MiXCR, applied by TCRdb to the 5' RACE reads, yields one record per CDR3 protein. The table shows approximately 10,000 distinct CDR3 sequences, with under 8% occurring only once. Time point described: sample taken at primary tumor resection. Unsorted whole RNA samples from tumor, nontumor lung or frozen PBMC were sequenced. The source was lung tumor tissue, collected at surgery. The chain employs TRBV7-6 and TRBJ2-7, with TRBD2 as a possible D gene (5 bases). The receptor was isolated from a male donor with early-stage non-small cell lung cancer. The CDR3 is CASSLAGAYEQYF. CDR3 DNA: TGTGCCAGCAGCTTAGCCGGGGCCTACGAGCAGTACTTC.